This T cell receptor (beta chain) was documented in a study of cytotoxic CD8 clonotypes in ibrutinib-treated CLL. CDR3 length: 17 amino acids. The V end was cut by 4 bases, the J end by 4 bases, with 23 bases between. Germline V lookup: CDR1 MDHEN, CDR2 SYDVKM. Generated by immunoSEQ multiplex PCR, the TCRdb table keeps only in-frame clones and is missing some. The sample includes 85,000 or so clones, roughly 77% of them seen just once. The V and J genes are TRBV28 and TRBJ2-7; D may match TRBD1 or TRBD2 (5 bases each). The TCR comes from a human donor with chronic lymphocytic leukemia. The sequencing here drew on PBMCs, taken after 12 months of ibrutinib treatment. CDR3 sequence: CASSSSFFGTVGYEQYF. CDR3 DNA sequence: TGTGCCAGCAGTTCCTCCTTTTTCGGGACCGTTGGGTACGAGCAGTACTTC. The full variable domain, with the rest looked up from reference TRBV28 and TRBJ2-7, is DVKVTQSSRYLVKRTGEKVFLECVQDMDHENMFWYRQDPGLGLRLIYFSYDVKMKEKGDIPEGYSVSREKKERFSLILESASTNQTSMYLCASSSSFFGTVGYEQYFGPGTRLTVT.